One sample yielded the 27 T cell receptor beta chains listed below, sequenced in a study of T cells in Graves' hyperthyroidism and ophthalmopathy (dated by TCRdb to the late 2010s). Receptor amplification or capture employed multiplex PCR. The listed sequencing device is Illumina HiSeq 2000. The TCR beta CDR3 regions were amplified from the RNA transcripts. For the first round of RT-PCR on the TCR CDR3, the HTBI primer set was used together with the Qiagen OneStep RT-PCR kit. The raw public data were reprocessed by TCRdb itself: fastp quality trimming at Q25, MiXCR clonotype calling, in-frame beta chains only. Every CDR3 protein is listed once, alongside the most common genes and DNA of its rows. The sample table contains 600,000 or so distinct CDR3 sequences; only one count was recorded for 15% to 20% of them. The ten biggest clones cover around 4% of the sample. The source material was blood. The receptors were sampled from a woman in her twenties or thirties with Graves' hyperthyroidism.

This clonotype was detected many times. The chain links TRBV27 to TRBJ2-1, with a tentative D call TRBD2 (6 bases). Deletions cut 5 bases from V and 15 bases from J, with 14 bases between. The CDR3 contains 11 residues. Germline CDR1 MNHEY, CDR2 SMNVEV (reference sequence). CDR3: CASSMGLLSFF. The CDR3 nucleotides read TGTGCCAGCAGTATGGGACTCCTGTCGTTCTTC.

The chain has TRBV29-1 and TRBJ2-1, with 8 nucleotides matching TRBD2. The CDR3 runs to 14 residues. Germline V gene lookup returns CDR1 SQVTM and CDR2 ANQGSEA. The J segment lost 7 bases and the V segment lost 7 bases, leaving 12 bases of the junction unmatched. The CDR3 sequence is CSDVSSGPSNEQFF. CDR3 in DNA: TGCAGCGACGTTTCTAGCGGGCCCTCGAATGAGCAGTTCTTC.

This chain links TRBV25-1 with TRBJ1-5, with a possible D match to TRBD1 (5 bases). CDR3 size: 12 residues. Trimming shortened V by 5 bases and J by 9 bases, and 11 bases separated the two germline ends. The germline CDR1 and CDR2 sequences are MGHDK and SYGVNS. CDR3 sequence: CASSLARGPQHF. The CDR3 DNA reads TGTGCCAGCAGTCTCGCGAGGGGGCCCCAGCATTTT.

This clonotype came up many times. The CDR3 region is CASSYGQGAYNEQFF. As DNA, the CDR3 is TGTGCCAGCAGTTACGGACAGGGGGCCTACAATGAGCAGTTCTTC. The chain is built from TRBV27 and TRBJ2-1; 10 nucleotides match TRBD1. Looked up from germline, CDR1 is MNHEY and CDR2 is SMNVEV (reference sequence). V dropped 4 bases and J dropped 2; count of bases not matched to a gene: 2. The CDR3 consists of 15 residues.

This clonotype was counted between two and nine times. V usage is TRBV13 and J usage is TRBJ2-7, with D perhaps TRBD1 (5 bases). Germline assignment: CDR1 PRHDT and CDR2 FYEKMQ (reference sequence). With 1 base removed from V and 2 bases from J, the gap between germline ends came to 12 bases. The CDR3 runs 15 residues. CDR3 protein: CASSLVYYRTYEQYF. As DNA, the CDR3 is TGTGCCAGCAGCTTAGTATACTACAGGACCTACGAGCAGTACTTC. Complete variable domain (other parts from reference TRBV13 and TRBJ2-7): AAGVIQSPRHLIKEKRETATLKCYPIPRHDTVYWYQQGPGQDPQFLISFYEKMQSDKGSIPDRFSAQQFSDYHSELNMSSLELGDSALYFCASSLVYYRTYEQYFGPGTRLTVT.

The CDR3 DNA reads TGCGCCAGCAGCTTGGTGGGTCAGGTCCAAGAGACCCAGTACTTC. It translates to CASSLVGQVQETQYF. The chain recombines TRBV5-1 with TRBJ2-5; no clear D gene. This CDR3 is 15 amino acids long. The germline V gene encodes CDR1 SGHRS and CDR2 YFSETQ. With 0 bases removed from V and 1 base from J, the gap between germline ends came to 10 bases.

This clonotype was recorded at least ten times. The rearrangement joins TRBV28 to TRBJ2-6; D gene ambiguous. CDR1 and CDR2 (germline): MDHEN, SYDVKM. Deletions cut 9 bases from V and 0 bases from J, with 6 bases between. The CDR3 loop spans 13 amino acids. In DNA, the CDR3 is TGTGCCAGTAGAGACTCTGGGGCCAACGTCCTGACTTTC. It yields the protein CASRDSGANVLTF.

The chain recombines TRBV7-8 with TRBJ2-6, with D maybe TRBD1 (5 bases). The germline V gene encodes CDR1 SGHVS and CDR2 FQNEAQ. CDR3 size: 19 residues. The V end lost 1 base, the J end lost 1 base, and 17 bases lay between the germline ends. CDR3 residues: CASSLGPAAGFSGANVLTF. CDR3 in DNA: TGTGCCAGCAGCTTAGGCCCCGCGGCAGGGTTTTCTGGGGCCAACGTCCTGACTTTC.

The sample holds many counts of this clonotype. A junction boundary mismatches the germline segment, possibly from a read error. The J gene is TRBJ1-4, the V gene TRBV12-3 or TRBV12-4; no firm D call. This CDR3 comprises 15 residues. The CDR3 loop is CASGLTQTINEKLFF. DNA of the CDR3: TGTGCCAGCGGTTTAACCCAAACCATTAATGAAAAACTGTTTTTT.

The rearrangement joins TRBV4-2 to TRBJ1-1, with 12 bases aligning to TRBD1. This CDR3 region has 17 residues. The ends lost 0 bases at V and 6 bases at J; junction bases unmatched: 8. Germline V CDR1 and CDR2: LGHNA, YNFKEQ. The CDR3 loop reads CASSQDQWDRGLSEAFF. In DNA form, the CDR3 reads TGTGCCAGCAGCCAAGATCAGTGGGACAGGGGGCTGTCTGAAGCTTTCTTT.

The rearrangement uses TRBV9 and TRBJ1-2; D perhaps matches TRBD1 (5 bases). V lost 0 bases to trimming and J lost 4 bases, with 13 bases between them. CDR3 length equals 15 residues. Germline CDR1 reads SGDLS; CDR2 reads YYNGEE. The CDR3 region has the DNA TGTGCCAGCAGCGTAGAAGGGCAGGGAGGCTATGGCTACACCTTC. It is translated as CASSVEGQGGYGYTF.

The chain has TRBV9 and TRBJ2-7; D might be TRBD1 (6 bases). CDR1 SGDLS and CDR2 YYNGEE come from the germline V gene. The CDR3 is 15 amino acids. V was clipped by 0 bases and J by 4 bases, with 14 bases between them. CDR3 nucleotide sequence: TGTGCCAGCAGCGTAGGTCCGGGACACTCATACGAGCAGTACTTC. Protein: CASSVGPGHSYEQYF.

The chain carries TRBV29-1 and TRBJ2-3; unclear D gene. Germline CDR1 and CDR2: SQVTM and ANQGSEA. This CDR3 has 10 amino acids. V lost 7 bases and J 5 bases, leaving 7 bases between the germline ends. This chain's CDR3 is CSGNRDTQYF. The CDR3 region has the DNA TGCAGCGGGAACAGAGATACGCAGTATTTT.

This clonotype was seen repeatedly, ten times or more. The chain couples TRBV7-2 to TRBJ2-1; 11 bases line up with TRBD2. Germline V lookup: CDR1 SGHTA, CDR2 FQGNSA. Trimming cost V 5 bases and J 13 bases; bases outside gene matches: 13. The CDR3 has 15 amino acids. The CDR3 coding sequence is TGTGCCAGCAGCGCCCGGACTAGCGGGTTGGGGGAACAGTTCTTC. It yields the protein CASSARTSGLGEQFF.

This clonotype was picked up many times. This rearrangement joins TRBV6-1 to TRBJ2-7, with TRBD2 matching over 12 bases. The CDR3 is 15 amino acids. Germline V lookup: CDR1 MNHNS, CDR2 SASEGT. V gave up 4 bases and J gave up 4 bases; unmatched junction bases: 5. CDR3 coding DNA: TGTGCCAGCAGTGCGACTAGCGGGAGCTTATACGAGCAGTACTTC. Protein sequence: CASSATSGSLYEQYF.

This clonotype appeared a few times. Written as DNA, the CDR3 is TGTGCCAGTAGTCTCCGAACAGGGGGCAGTAGGAATGAGCAGTTCTTC. It specifies CASSLRTGGSRNEQFF. This sequence joins TRBV19 and TRBJ2-1, with TRBD1 matching 9 bases. The trim removed 5 bases at V and 7 bases at J, leaving 12 bases unmatched. Germline CDR1 is LNHDA and CDR2 is SQIVND (reference sequence). CDR3 length: 16 residues.

This chain uses TRBV6-1 with TRBJ1-4; D is unclear. Trimming stripped 6 bases from V and 6 bases from J, with 5 bases between. The germline V gene has CDR1 MNHNS and CDR2 SASEGT. The CDR3 is 11 amino acids. DNA of the CDR3: TGTGCCAGCAGGGGGTATGAAAAACTGTTTTTT. Encoded protein: CASRGYEKLFF.

The chain links TRBV25-1 to TRBJ1-1; possible D gene TRBD1, 6 bases. Trimming shortened V by 0 bases and J by 6 bases, and 20 bases separated the two germline ends. CDR3 length: 17 amino acids. Looked up from germline, CDR1 is MGHDK and CDR2 is SYGVNS. CDR3 protein: CASSEYGMGTGRAEAFF. The CDR3 nucleotides read TGTGCCAGCAGTGAATATGGGATGGGTACAGGGCGGGCTGAAGCTTTCTTT.

The V gene is TRBV7-2, the J gene TRBJ2-7; TRBD2 matches 10 bases. Germline lookup yields CDR1 SGHTA and CDR2 FQGNSA. Unmatched junction bases numbered 11, after V lost 2 bases and J lost 4 bases. CDR3 size: 17 residues. CDR3 amino acids: CASSLWSGRALVYEQYF. Written as DNA, the CDR3 is TGTGCCAGCAGCTTATGGAGCGGGAGGGCCTTAGTGTACGAGCAGTACTTC.

This clonotype occurred a few times. A junction end diverges from the germline sequence, so it may reflect a read error. The chain combines TRBV11-2 with TRBJ2-7; D perhaps matches TRBD2 (5 bases). Germline CDR1 SGHAT, CDR2 FQNNGV. The CDR3 is 16 residues long. CDR3 DNA sequence: TGTACCAGCAGCTTAGGCGGGTTTGGGAGCTCCTACGAGCAGTACTTC. This gives the protein CTSSLGGFGSSYEQYF.

The V call is TRBV4-1, the J call TRBJ2-5; TRBD1 agrees at 7 bases. In germline, CDR1 is MGHRA, CDR2 YSYEKL. V lost 3 bases and J lost 1; bases outside the gene matches: 11. The CDR3 runs to 17 residues. The CDR3 region has the DNA TGCGCCAGCAGCCATTTTGGCGACAGGGTTATCCAAGAGACCCAGTACTTC. It codes for CASSHFGDRVIQETQYF.

This clonotype was seen only a few times. The V call is TRBV6-1, the J call TRBJ1-1; D unclear. The CDR3 length is 14 residues. The germline CDR1 and CDR2 sequences are MNHNS and SASEGT. The germline V and J ends were trimmed by 8 bases and 1 base, with 14 bases remaining between them. The CDR3 sequence is CASGQPERNTEAFF. The CDR3 DNA is TGTGCCAGCGGTCAACCCGAGAGGAACACTGAAGCTTTCTTT.

Ten or more counts support this clonotype. This chain links TRBV28 with TRBJ2-7, with unresolved D. CDR1 MDHEN and CDR2 SYDVKM come from the germline V gene. The CDR3 is made up of 12 amino acids. With 7 bases removed from V and 3 bases from J, the gap between germline ends came to 10 bases. CDR3 DNA sequence: TGTGCCAGCACCCAAGATCTCTACGAGCAGTACTTC. Translating it yields CASTQDLYEQYF. The entire variable domain, with the rest obtained from reference TRBV28 and TRBJ2-7, is as follows: DVKVTQSSRYLVKRTGEKVFLECVQDMDHENMFWYRQDPGLGLRLIYFSYDVKMKEKGDIPEGYSVSREKKERFSLILESASTNQTSMYLCASTQDLYEQYFGPGTRLTVT.

Many counts were recorded for this clonotype. CDR3 coding DNA: TGTGCCAGCAGATTTGGGCTAGCGAGTTACAATGAGCAGTTCTTC. Translated: CASRFGLASYNEQFF. The chain joins TRBV27 to TRBJ2-1; possibly TRBD2 for D (6 bases). CDR3 length equals 15 residues. V lost 6 bases to trimming and J lost 4 bases, with 16 bases between them. Germline V gene data show CDR1 as MNHEY and CDR2 as SMNVEV (reference sequence).

This clonotype showed up many times. The gene calls are TRBV7-3 and TRBJ1-1; a weak D match, TRBD1 (6 bases). Germline V lookup: CDR1 SGHTA, CDR2 FQGTGA. The CDR3 totals 14 residues. V was cut by 3 bases and J by 1 base, with 9 bases left in between. In DNA, the CDR3 is TGTGCCAGCAGCTTGAGACAGGCGAACACTGAAGCTTTCTTT. As protein: CASSLRQANTEAFF. Variable domain in full (rest from reference TRBV7-3 and TRBJ1-1): GAGVSQTPSNKVTEKGKYVELRCDPISGHTALYWYRQSLGQGPEFLIYFQGTGAADDSGLPNDRFFAVRPEGSVSTLKIQRTERGDSAVYLCASSLRQANTEAFFGQGTRLTVV.

The chain carries TRBV7-9 and TRBJ2-3, with D maybe TRBD2 (5 bases). This CDR3 spans 15 amino acids. CDR1 and CDR2 from the germline V gene are SEHNR and FQNEAQ (reference sequence). Between the trimmed V and J ends, which lost 1 base and 3 bases, there was a span of 11 bases. The CDR3 DNA sequence: TGTGCCAGCAGCTTAGAAACGACTACGACAGATACGCAGTATTTT. Protein product: CASSLETTTTDTQYF.

This clonotype was observed many times. This chain links TRBV28 with TRBJ2-1, with 8 bases fitting TRBD2. Germline values: CDR1 MDHEN, CDR2 SYDVKM. The CDR3 covers 14 residues. V lost 3 bases to trimming and J lost 6 bases; unmatched junction nucleotides: 4. CDR3 sequence (DNA): TGTGCCAGCAGTTTTAGCGGGATCCTCAATGAGCAGTTCTTC. Its protein product is CASSFSGILNEQFF.